Listed below are T cell receptor beta chains from one sample, sequenced in a study of cytomegalovirus exposure and HLA in healthy donors. The repertoire was sequenced with immunoSEQ multiplex PCR; TCRdb's copy has only in-frame clones and lacks some. The sample holds 95,000 to 100,000 clones; roughly 80% are singletons and the top ten take over 15%. Sequences were obtained from PBMCs. Receptors were obtained from a man in his 60s in good health and CMV-seropositive. Both conserved end residues are part of each CDR3. The D gene is left open where the match is weak. Clone size is stated in some rows and not others, as once, few, many or a class when expanded.

D	size	J	V	DNA	CDR3
.	.	TRBJ1-5	TRBV6-5	TGTGCCAGCAGTTACTCTAGTAGCAATCAGCCCCAGCATTTT	CASSYSSSNQPQHF
TRBD1	.	TRBJ2-1	TRBV7-7	TGTGCTAGCAGCCCGGGACAGGTCTCCAATGAGCAGTTCTTC	CASSPGQVSNEQFF
.	.	TRBJ2-5	TRBV4-1	TGCGCCAGCAGCCTTCTCCCTGTCGAGACCCAGTACTTC	CASSLLPVETQYF
TRBD1	.	TRBJ1-2	TRBV2	TGTGCCAGCAGCCAGGGACAGGGGGCGAGACTCTACCACACCTTC	CASSQGQGARLYHTF
TRBD1	few	TRBJ1-1	TRBV11-3	TGTGCCAGCAGCCTCCAGACAGGGTTGAACACTGAAGCTTTCTTT	CASSLQTGLNTEAFF
.	.	TRBJ1-4	TRBV7-9	TGTTCCAGCAGCTCCCGGGAGTATAATGAAAAACTGTTTTTT	CSSSSREYNEKLFF
TRBD1	few	TRBJ1-1	TRBV19	TGTGCCAGTAGTATGGGGACAGGGTTGACTGAAGCTTTCTTT	CASSMGTGLTEAFF
TRBD1	.	TRBJ2-3	TRBV12-5	TGTGCCCTGACAGGGGATAGGGATACGCAGTATTTT	CALTGDRDTQYF
.	.	TRBJ2-3	TRBV4-1	TGCGCCAGCAGCCCGACGGGGGACCCTCCCGATACGCAGTATTTT	CASSPTGDPPDTQYF
.	.	TRBJ2-7	TRBV7-9	TGTGCCAGCAGCATCAGGGGTAGCTCCTACGAGCAGTACTTC	CASSIRGSSYEQYF
.	.	TRBJ2-1	TRBV9	TGTGCCAGCAGCGTAGGGTCGGGGGTTTGGATCAGTGAGCAGTTCTTC	CASSVGSGVWISEQFF
.	.	TRBJ2-1	TRBV30	TGTGCCTGGACCCTTTCTAGGCTTGGCGATGAGCAGTTCTTC	CAWTLSRLGDEQFF
.	.	TRBJ1-3	TRBV4-1	TGCGCCAGCGCCCGGCGGGCGGGGAGTGGAAACACCATATATTTT	CASARRAGSGNTIYF
.	.	TRBJ2-3	TRBV5-4	TGTGCCAGCAGCTGGGACACTGGCACAGATACGCAGTATTTT	CASSWDTGTDTQYF
TRBD1	.	TRBJ2-7	TRBV6-5	TGTGCCAGCAGCACGACAGGGGCGACCTACGAGCAGTACTTC	CASSTTGATYEQYF
.	once	TRBJ2-2	TRBV5-4	TGTGCCAGCAGCTTTCAGGGCCTCACCGGGGAGCTGTTTTTT	CASSFQGLTGELFF
TRBD1	.	TRBJ1-1	TRBV7-9	TGTGCCAGCAGCTCCAACTTGACAGGGGTTACTGAAGCTTTCTTT	CASSSNLTGVTEAFF
.	.	TRBJ2-7	TRBV7-2	TGTGCCAGCAGCCTGACGGATCGGTCGGGGGAGCAGTACTTC	CASSLTDRSGEQYF
.	.	TRBJ2-6	TRBV5-6	TGTGCCAGCAGCTTATCCGGGTCTGGGGCCAACGTCCTGACTTTC	CASSLSGSGANVLTF
TRBD1	.	TRBJ1-2	TRBV19	TGTGCCAGTAGTTCAGGACAGGGGAGATATGGCTACACCTTC	CASSSGQGRYGYTF